This T cell receptor beta chain was captured by sequencing in a study of shared clonotypes between healthy human individuals. Findings and limits, study-wide: Having only a few donors restricted how much genetic and exposure-history diversity was captured.

Germline V gene lookup returns CDR1 SGHRS and CDR2 YFSETQ. Trimming removed 4 bases at V and 1 base at J, with 10 bases between. CDR3 length: 14 amino acids. Assay execution proceeded at the deep level. Genomic DNA of every subset was divided equally among multiple immunoSEQ plates. Sequencing used immunoSEQ multiplex PCR; TCRdb keeps in-frame clones, though not all of them. The top ten clones hold more than 10% of a sample with some 500,000 clones, 70% to 80% of them seen once. About this clone: Its antigen remains unknown.

Nashville, Tennessee was home to all donors, who were Caucasian adults. The sequenced sample consisted of PBMCs. The sequence came from a woman between 35 and 50 years old in good health. Some clones in this sample may be carry-over from other donors' samples. This chain connects TRBV5-1 to TRBJ2-3; tentative D call: TRBD2 (6 bases). This chain's CDR3 is CASSEERGTDTQYF. The DNA for the CDR3 is TGCGCCAGCAGCGAAGAGCGGGGCACAGATACGCAGTATTTT.